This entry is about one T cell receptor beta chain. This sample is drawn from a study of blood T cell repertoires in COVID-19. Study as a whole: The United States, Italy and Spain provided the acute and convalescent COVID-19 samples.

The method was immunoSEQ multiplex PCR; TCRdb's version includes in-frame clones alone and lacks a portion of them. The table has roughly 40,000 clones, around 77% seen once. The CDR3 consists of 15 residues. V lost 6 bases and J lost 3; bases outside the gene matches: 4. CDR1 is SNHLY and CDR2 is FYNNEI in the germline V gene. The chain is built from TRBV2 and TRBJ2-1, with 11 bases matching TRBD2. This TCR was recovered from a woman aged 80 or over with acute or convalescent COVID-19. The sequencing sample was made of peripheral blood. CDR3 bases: TGTGCCAGCAGCGGGACTAGCGGAAACTACAATGAGCAGTTCTTC. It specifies CASSGTSGNYNEQFF.